A selection of T cell receptor beta chains follows, all from one sample in a study of cytomegalovirus exposure and HLA in healthy donors. Only in-frame clones appear in the TCRdb table, and some are missing; sequencing was by immunoSEQ multiplex PCR. The repertoire includes some 170,000 clones, roughly 70% of them detected once, and 2.9% sits in the top ten. The specimen was PBMCs. The receptor set was obtained from a male donor in good health and CMV-seronegative. Each CDR3 is given with its conserved first and last residue. A D gene is named only where the DNA matches it firmly. Expanded clones get a size class; other rows say once, few or many, or leave the size out.

clone_size	j_call	v_call	d_call	cdr3_aa	cdr3_nt
.	TRBJ1-2	TRBV15	TRBD1	CATSRAVERQGNTF	TGTGCCACCAGCAGAGCGGTGGAAAGACAGGGGAACACCTTC
.	TRBJ1-1	TRBV19	.	CASSVDSGGNTEAFF	TGTGCCAGTAGTGTGGACAGTGGGGGGAACACTGAAGCTTTCTTT
.	TRBJ2-1	TRBV5-4	TRBD1	CASSRDSQSYNEQFF	TGTGCCAGCAGCAGGGACAGCCAATCCTACAATGAGCAGTTCTTC
.	TRBJ2-1	TRBV6-5	TRBD2	CASSELAGGNEQFF	TGTGCCAGCAGTGAACTAGCGGGGGGCAATGAGCAGTTCTTC
.	TRBJ2-2	TRBV7-3	.	CASSRGRNTGELFF	TGTGCCAGCAGTAGGGGCCGTAACACCGGGGAGCTGTTTTTT
.	TRBJ2-1	TRBV5-6	.	CASSLTSPWYNEQFF	TGTGCCAGCAGCTTGACTAGCCCTTGGTACAATGAGCAGTTCTTC
.	TRBJ1-5	TRBV6-1	.	CATRENLSNQPQHF	TGTGCCACCCGGGAAAATCTTAGCAATCAGCCCCAGCATTTT
.	TRBJ1-5	TRBV28	.	CASSTGGLSNQPQHF	TGTGCCAGCTCCACCGGGGGACTCTCCAATCAGCCCCAGCATTTT
few	TRBJ2-7	TRBV7-7	.	CASSLGLFYEQYF	TGTGCCAGCAGCTTAGGACTTTTCTACGAGCAGTACTTC
.	TRBJ1-3	TRBV7-3	.	CASSLNTSGNTIYF	TGTGCCAGCAGCTTAAACACCTCTGGAAACACCATATATTTT
few	TRBJ2-3	TRBV14	.	CASSQEKVASWSDTQYF	TGTGCCAGCAGCCAAGAGAAGGTAGCTTCGTGGTCAGATACGCAGTATTTT
few	TRBJ1-2	TRBV6-5	.	CASSYPPGHANYGYTF	TGTGCCAGCAGTTACCCTCCGGGACACGCTAACTATGGCTACACCTTC
.	TRBJ1-5	TRBV6-5	.	CASSYAQGNQPQHF	TGTGCCAGCAGTTACGCACAGGGTAATCAGCCCCAGCATTTT
.	TRBJ1-1	TRBV6-1	.	CASRPLSQVNTEAFF	TGTGCCAGCCGACCGCTGTCCCAGGTAAACACTGAAGCTTTCTTT
.	TRBJ2-2	TRBV25-1	.	CASSKGLDTGELFF	TGTGCCAGCAGTAAGGGGTTGGACACCGGGGAGCTGTTTTTT
.	TRBJ1-1	TRBV10-3	.	CAIRQGLDTEAFF	TGTGCCATCAGACAGGGTCTTGACACTGAAGCTTTCTTT
.	TRBJ2-1	TRBV2	TRBD1	CASSEFIQGAKGYEQFF	TGTGCCAGCAGTGAATTTATCCAGGGGGCCAAGGGTTACGAGCAGTTCTTC
.	TRBJ1-6	TRBV6-1	TRBD1	CASTLDRAGNSPLHF	TGTGCCAGCACCCTGGACAGGGCGGGAAATTCACCCCTCCACTTT
.	TRBJ2-7	TRBV28	TRBD2	CASSLDRLASSYEQYF	TGTGCCAGCAGTTTAGACCGACTAGCTAGTTCCTACGAGCAGTACTTC
.	TRBJ2-7	TRBV7-9	TRBD2	CASRDLGGAYEQYF	TGTGCCAGCAGGGATCTGGGAGGGGCCTACGAGCAGTACTTC
.	TRBJ1-2	TRBV30	.	CAWSAGNYGYTF	TGTGCCTGGAGCGCAGGAAACTATGGCTACACCTTC
.	TRBJ1-5	TRBV18	.	CASSPGGDQPQHF	TGTGCCAGCTCCCCGGGGGGGGATCAGCCCCAGCATTTT
few	TRBJ2-7	TRBV28	TRBD2	CASGTSRSYEQYF	TGTGCCAGCGGGACTAGCCGTTCCTACGAGCAGTACTTC
.	TRBJ2-3	TRBV6-6	.	CASSSQGKDTQYF	TGTGCCAGCAGTTCCCAGGGTAAAGATACGCAGTATTTT
.	TRBJ2-1	TRBV28	TRBD2	CASSFRIAGGDHEQFF	TGTGCCAGCAGTTTTAGGATAGCGGGAGGGGACCATGAGCAGTTCTTC
.	TRBJ1-3	TRBV30	.	CAWSVSTGPRNTIYF	TGTGCCTGGAGTGTATCGACAGGACCTCGAAACACCATATATTTT
.	TRBJ2-5	TRBV7-3	.	CASSETASAETQYF	TGTGCCAGCAGCGAAACGGCTAGTGCAGAGACCCAGTACTTC
.	TRBJ2-7	TRBV6-1	TRBD2	CASNPPTSGGYEQYF	TGTGCCAGCAATCCCCCGACTAGCGGGGGGTACGAGCAGTACTTC
few	TRBJ2-7	TRBV7-2	TRBD1	CASSQRQGSYEQYF	TGTGCCAGCAGCCAACGACAGGGTAGCTACGAGCAGTACTTC